These 21 T cell receptor beta chains came from one sample sequenced in a study of T cell repertoires in cytomegalovirus infection. TCRdb reanalysed the reads using MiXCR and keeps one entry per CDR3 protein. The sample has fewer than 550,000 distinct CDR3 sequences, about 11% seen once. Source material: PBMCs. All receptors derive from a human donor in good health (CMV status not recorded). Some clones in this sample may be carry-over from other donors' samples.

The chain carries TRBV29-1 and TRBJ1-6; TRBD1 is a possible D gene (5 bases). This CDR3 comprises 14 residues. CDR1 and CDR2 from the germline V gene are SQVTM and ANQGSEA. V was clipped by 4 bases and J by 7 bases, with 14 bases between them. In DNA form, the CDR3 reads TGCAGCGTTGGGGACGGGGACCCCAATTCACCCCTCCACTTT. It yields the protein CSVGDGDPNSPLHF.

The chain employs TRBV7-9 and TRBJ1-1; 7 nucleotides match TRBD1. With 5 bases clipped from V and 4 bases from J, the junction kept 7 bases outside the gene matches. Germline assignment: CDR1 SEHNR and CDR2 FQNEAQ (reference sequence). The CDR3 sequence is 14 residues long. CDR3 DNA sequence: TGTGCCAGCAGCCTAGAGGGACAGCTCACTGAAGCTTTCTTT. Its protein product is CASSLEGQLTEAFF.

In this sample, this clonotype turned up many times. CDR3 coding DNA: TGTGCCAGCAGTCCTCCGGGACAGGGGGCCTACGAGCAGTACTTC. It codes for CASSPPGQGAYEQYF. V is TRBV18 and J is TRBJ2-7; 11 bases align to TRBD1. This CDR3 is built from 15 residues. CDR1 is KGHSH and CDR2 is LQKENI in the germline V gene. V dropped 8 bases and J dropped 2; count of bases not matched to a gene: 8. Looking up the rest from reference TRBV18 and TRBJ2-7 gives the full variable domain: NAGVMQNPRHLVRRRGQEARLRCSPMKGHSHVYWYRQLPEEGLKFMVYLQKENIIDESGMPKERFSAEFPKEGPSILRIQQVVRGDSAAYFCASSPPGQGAYEQYFGPGTRLTVT.

In this sample, this clonotype turned up a few times. This chain uses TRBV5-1 with TRBJ2-5, with 7 bases aligning to TRBD2. The CDR3 runs 14 residues. CDR1 and CDR2 from the germline V gene are SGHRS and YFSETQ. V lost 0 bases, J lost 5 bases, and 4 bases stayed unmatched. The CDR3 is CASSLEAGLETQYF. CDR3 DNA: TGCGCCAGCAGCTTGGAAGCGGGACTGGAGACCCAGTACTTC.

In its sample, this clonotype was seen many times. V and J are TRBV7-8 and TRBJ1-1, with 10 bases fitting TRBD1. The CDR3 is made up of 15 amino acids. Germline CDR1 reads SGHVS; CDR2 reads FQNEAQ. Trimming cost V 0 bases and J 12 bases; bases outside gene matches: 10. The CDR3 DNA is TGTGCCAGCAGCTTAGCGGGACAGGGGTTACCCTGGACTTTCTTT. Amino acid sequence: CASSLAGQGLPWTFF.

At least ten counts were recorded for this clonotype. This chain's CDR3 is CASSEAGAGKQFF. CDR3 DNA sequence: TGTGCCAGCAGTGAAGCGGGGGCCGGAAAGCAGTTCTTC. V gene TRBV6-1 combines with J gene TRBJ2-1; tentatively, D is TRBD1 (6 bases). V was clipped by 0 bases and J by 11 bases, with 11 bases between them. CDR1 is MNHNS and CDR2 is SASEGT in the germline V gene. This CDR3 spans 13 amino acids.

This clonotype was counted only a few times. This chain joins TRBV28 and TRBJ2-5, with D possibly matching TRBD1 (5 bases). CDR1 and CDR2 (germline): MDHEN, SYDVKM. This CDR3 is 14 amino acids long. V was pared by 10 bases and J by 5 bases, with 20 bases between. The CDR3, as DNA: TGTGCCACGCTTACGGACACCCCAAAGGAGACCCAGTACTTC. Protein sequence: CATLTDTPKETQYF.

Comments on this clonotype: The CDR3 does not end in the conserved phenylalanine or tryptophan, so this is likely a read error. The chain is built from TRBV14 and TRBJ2-7; 8 nucleotides line up with TRBD1. The CDR3 is 15 residues long. CDR1 is SGHDN and CDR2 is FVKESK in the germline V gene. Trimming removed 4 bases from V and 4 bases from J; junction bases left unmatched: 9. The CDR3 spells CASSPQGQDGYEQYS. CDR3 nucleotide sequence: TGTGCCAGCAGCCCGCAGGGACAGGATGGTTACGAGCAGTACTCC.

The table lists this clonotype with a few counts. The chain is built from TRBV9 and TRBJ1-5; no definite D call. There are 13 residues in the CDR3. Germline CDR1 and CDR2: SGDLS and YYNGEE. Trimming removed 0 bases from V and 8 bases from J, with 9 bases in between. The CDR3 DNA sequence: TGTGCCAGCAGCGTAGCAAGTTATGAGCCCCAGCATTTT. As protein: CASSVASYEPQHF.

This clonotype was counted many times. The chain uses TRBV15 and TRBJ2-7; 10 bases map to TRBD2. CDR1 and CDR2 (germline): LNHNV, YYDKDF (reference sequence). The CDR3 spans 15 residues. V dropped 2 bases and J dropped 0; count of bases not matched to a gene: 1. CDR3 sequence (DNA): TGTGCCACCAGCAGACTAGCGGGGGCCTCCTACGAGCAGTACTTC. This translates into CATSRLAGASYEQYF. Together with reference TRBV15 and TRBJ2-7, the CDR3 gives the full variable domain: DAMVIQNPRYQVTQFGKPVTLSCSQTLNHNVMYWYQQKSSQAPKLLFHYYDKDFNNEADTPDNFQSRRPNTSFCFLDIRSPGLGDTAMYLCATSRLAGASYEQYFGPGTRLTVT.

This clonotype was counted many times. The V and J genes are TRBV12-3 or TRBV12-4 and TRBJ2-2, with 12 bases aligning to TRBD1. CDR3 length: 17 amino acids. With 5 bases clipped from V and 5 bases from J, the junction kept 9 bases outside the gene matches. The CDR3 region is CASSPPGQGASTGELFF. In nucleotides, the CDR3 is TGTGCCAGCAGTCCACCGGGACAGGGGGCGAGTACCGGGGAGCTGTTTTTT.

V is TRBV2 and J is TRBJ2-7, with 12 bases aligning to TRBD2. The CDR3 runs to 14 residues. Germline V lookup: CDR1 SNHLY, CDR2 FYNNEI. The V segment lost 6 bases and the J segment 3 bases; nucleotides outside the gene matches: 3. The CDR3 loop is CASRLAGGGYEQYF. The DNA for the CDR3 is TGTGCCAGCAGACTAGCGGGGGGCGGCTACGAGCAGTACTTC.

The chain combines TRBV9 with TRBJ2-6; possible D gene TRBD1, 6 bases. Trimming shortened V by 0 bases and J by 2 bases, and 12 bases separated the two germline ends. There are 17 residues in the CDR3. The germline CDR1 and CDR2 sequences are SGDLS and YYNGEE. CDR3 sequence reads: CASSVEQGVPGANVLTF. The CDR3 DNA sequence: TGTGCCAGCAGCGTAGAACAGGGAGTCCCTGGGGCCAACGTCCTGACTTTC.

This clonotype was observed many times. The chain carries TRBV7-3 and TRBJ1-1; D unclear. Germline CDR1 SGHTA, CDR2 FQGTGA. The V end was cut by 2 bases, the J end by 4 bases, with 8 bases between. The CDR3 length is 13 residues. CDR3 loop: CASSLQKGTEAFF. The CDR3 DNA is TGTGCCAGCAGCTTACAGAAAGGCACTGAAGCTTTCTTT.

This chain's CDR3 is CASSIGRVYEAFF. As DNA, the CDR3 is TGTGCCAGTAGTATCGGTCGGGTGTATGAAGCTTTCTTT. The chain employs TRBV19 and TRBJ1-1, with unresolved D. The length of the CDR3 is 13 residues. Germline V gene sequence: CDR1 LNHDA, CDR2 SQIVND (reference sequence). Trimming removed 3 bases from V and 7 bases from J, with 12 bases in between.

This clonotype was observed at least ten times. The chain recombines TRBV29-1 with TRBJ1-1, with 7 bases fitting TRBD1. Germline V gene lookup returns CDR1 SQVTM and CDR2 ANQGSEA. The CDR3 sequence is 14 residues long. Germline trimming cut 6 bases from V and 1 base from J; bases unmatched to any gene: 8. The CDR3 loop is CSVPGTDWNTEAFF. The CDR3 region has the DNA TGCAGCGTGCCCGGGACAGACTGGAACACTGAAGCTTTCTTT.

This chain joins TRBV6-5 and TRBJ2-7; a weak D match, TRBD2 (5 bases). Trimming shortened V by 2 bases and J by 0 bases, and 11 bases separated the two germline ends. Germline-derived CDR1 and CDR2 are MNHEY and SVGAGI. The CDR3 length is 15 residues. The CDR3 region has the DNA TGTGCCAGCAGTTACAGGGCGGGTTACTCCTACGAGCAGTACTTC. Its translation is CASSYRAGYSYEQYF.

The V call is TRBV5-1, the J call TRBJ2-2; 9 bases align to TRBD1. CDR3 length: 16 amino acids. CDR1 and CDR2 from the germline V gene are SGHRS and YFSETQ. With V trimmed by 1 base and J by 2 bases, 3 bases remained unmatched. The CDR3 loop is CASSLTGGVNTGELFF. CDR3 nucleotide sequence: TGCGCCAGCAGCTTGACAGGGGGCGTAAACACCGGGGAGCTGTTTTTT.

The chain recombines TRBV19 with TRBJ2-3; possible D gene TRBD2, 7 bases. The V end was cut by 5 bases, the J end by 5 bases, with 20 bases between. The CDR3 runs 16 residues. Looked up from germline, CDR1 is LNHDA and CDR2 is SQIVND (reference sequence). CDR3 loop: CASSPQREEGGDTQYF. In DNA form, the CDR3 reads TGTGCCAGTAGTCCCCAGCGGGAAGAGGGGGGAGATACGCAGTATTTT. Based on the CDR3 plus reference TRBV19 and TRBJ2-3, the full variable domain is DGGITQSPKYLFRKEGQNVTLSCEQNLNHDAMYWYRQDPGQGLRLIYYSQIVNDFQKGDIAEGYSVSREKKESFPLTVTSAQKNPTAFYLCASSPQREEGGDTQYFGPGTRLTVL.

The V and J genes are TRBV2 and TRBJ2-7, with 7 bases identical to TRBD1. The CDR3 consists of 13 residues. In germline, CDR1 is SNHLY, CDR2 FYNNEI. V lost 8 bases and J lost 7; bases outside the gene matches: 11. CDR3 coding DNA: TGTGCCAGCGCTCGGACAGGAGTGAGGGAGCAGTACTTC. As protein: CASARTGVREQYF.

The chain joins TRBV12-5 to TRBJ1-2; D unresolved. CDR3 length: 17 residues. Germline lookup yields CDR1 LGHNT and CDR2 FRNRAP. With 2 bases removed from V and 2 bases from J, the gap between germline ends came to 18 bases. The DNA for the CDR3 is TGTGCTAGTGGTTTGTCCTTTTCAGTCGAGAGCAACTATGGCTACACCTTC. Its protein is CASGLSFSVESNYGYTF. The whole variable domain, remainder taken from reference TRBV12-5 and TRBJ1-2, is DARVTQTPRHKVTEMGQEVTMRCQPILGHNTVFWYRQTMMQGLELLAYFRNRAPLDDSGMPKDRFSAEMPDATLATLKIQPSEPRDSAVYFCASGLSFSVESNYGYTFGSGTRLTVV.